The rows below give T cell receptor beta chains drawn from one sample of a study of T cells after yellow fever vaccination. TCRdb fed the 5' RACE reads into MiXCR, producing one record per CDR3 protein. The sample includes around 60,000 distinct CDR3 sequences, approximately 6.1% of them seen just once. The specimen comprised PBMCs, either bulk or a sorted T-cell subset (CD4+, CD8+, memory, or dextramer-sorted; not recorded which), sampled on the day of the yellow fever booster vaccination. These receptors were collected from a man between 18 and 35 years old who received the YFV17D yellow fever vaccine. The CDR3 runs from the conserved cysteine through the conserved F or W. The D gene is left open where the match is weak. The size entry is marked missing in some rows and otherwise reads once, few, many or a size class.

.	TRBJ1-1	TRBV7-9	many	CASRHMGVNTEAFF	TGTGCCAGCAGACACATGGGGGTGAACACTGAAGCTTTCTTT
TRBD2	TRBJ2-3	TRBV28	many	CASSLPGGTSTDTQYF	TGTGCCAGCAGTTTACCGGGGGGGACTAGCACAGATACGCAGTATTTT
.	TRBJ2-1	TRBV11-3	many	CASSAFGSIEQFF	TGTGCCAGCAGTGCCTTCGGGAGCATCGAGCAGTTCTTC
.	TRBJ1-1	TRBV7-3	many	CASSLTTSRHPPHEAFF	TGTGCCAGCAGCTTAACCACTAGCCGGCACCCTCCTCATGAAGCTTTCTTT
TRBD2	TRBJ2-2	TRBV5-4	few	CASSSLAGRSTGELFF	TGTGCCAGCAGCTCTCTAGCGGGGCGATCAACCGGGGAGCTGTTTTTT
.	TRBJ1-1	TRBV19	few	CASSIVGEGDNTEAFF	TGTGCCAGTAGTATAGTAGGAGAAGGGGATAACACTGAAGCTTTCTTT
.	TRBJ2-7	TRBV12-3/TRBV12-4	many	CASSRGWEQYF	TGTGCCAGCAGCCGTGGGTGGGAGCAGTACTTC
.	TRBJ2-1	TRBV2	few	CASTLARGGFF	TGTGCCAGCACCCTAGCCCGAGGCGGGTTCTTC
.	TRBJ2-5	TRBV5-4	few	CASSSTGNQETQYF	TGTGCCAGCAGCTCAACAGGAAACCAAGAGACCCAGTACTTC
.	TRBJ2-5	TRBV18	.	CASSPGLQETQYF	TGTGCCAGCTCACCGGGACTTCAAGAGACCCAGTACTTC
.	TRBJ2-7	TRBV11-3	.	CASSLLRSSYEQYF	TGTGCCAGCAGCTTGCTTCGGAGCTCCTACGAGCAGTACTTC
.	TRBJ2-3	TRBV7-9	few	CASSLSQGLTDTQYF	TGTGCCAGCAGCTTATCTCAGGGGTTAACAGATACGCAGTATTTT
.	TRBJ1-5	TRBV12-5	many	CASGSNQPQHF	TGTGCTAGTGGTTCTAATCAGCCCCAGCATTTT
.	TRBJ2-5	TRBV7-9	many	CASSFPEGGEETQYF	TGTGCCAGCAGCTTCCCCGAGGGGGGCGAAGAGACCCAGTACTTC
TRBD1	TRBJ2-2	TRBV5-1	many	CASSVGQGGIGELFF	TGCGCCAGCAGCGTGGGACAGGGAGGGATCGGGGAGCTGTTTTTT
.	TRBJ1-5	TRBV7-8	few	CASSRKGSNQPQHF	TGTGCCAGCAGCCGCAAAGGGTCCAATCAGCCCCAGCATTTT
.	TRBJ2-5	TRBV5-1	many	CASSYVTAGQETQYF	TGCGCCAGCAGTTATGTAACGGCGGGGCAAGAGACCCAGTACTTC
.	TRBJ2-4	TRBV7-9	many	CASSLLADGDIQYF	TGTGCCAGCAGCTTATTGGCCGATGGGGACATTCAGTACTTC
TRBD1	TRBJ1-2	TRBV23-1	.	CASSHLTGEEGYTF	TGCGCCAGCAGTCACTTGACAGGGGAGGAAGGCTACACCTTC
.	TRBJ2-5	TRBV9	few	CASSVGGGQETQYF	TGTGCCAGCAGCGTAGGCGGAGGCCAAGAGACCCAGTACTTC
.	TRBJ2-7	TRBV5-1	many	CASSFGQGDNEQYF	TGCGCCAGCAGCTTTGGTCAGGGTGACAACGAGCAGTACTTC
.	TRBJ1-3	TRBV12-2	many	CASRIRTEHNSGNTIYF	TGTGCAAGTCGCATCCGGACAGAGCACAACTCTGGAAACACCATATATTTT
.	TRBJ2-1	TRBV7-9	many	CASSLEGIDKFF	TGTGCCAGCAGCTTAGAAGGAATCGACAAGTTCTTC
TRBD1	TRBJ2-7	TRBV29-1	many	CSVETTGGEVYEQYF	TGCAGCGTTGAGACCACAGGGGGCGAGGTCTACGAGCAGTACTTC
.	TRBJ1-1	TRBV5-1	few	CASSWGALRTEAFF	TGCGCCAGCAGCTGGGGGGCCCTTCGGACTGAAGCTTTCTTT
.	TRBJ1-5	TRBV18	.	CASSPEKDQPQHF	TGTGCCAGCTCTCCCGAAAAGGATCAGCCCCAGCATTTT
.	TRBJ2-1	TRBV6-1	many	CASRASRGAYNEQFF	TGTGCCAGCAGGGCCTCCAGGGGCGCCTACAATGAGCAGTTCTTC
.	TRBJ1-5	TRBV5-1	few	CASSYGFNQPQHF	TGCGCCAGCAGCTACGGGTTCAATCAGCCCCAGCATTTT
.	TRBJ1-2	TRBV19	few	CASLSGFYGYTF	TGTGCCAGCCTCTCGGGATTCTATGGCTACACCTTC